The 10 T cell receptor beta chains below were found in one sample sequenced in a study of technical replicates of blood from a few donors. TCRdb's table, derived via immunoSEQ multiplex PCR, lists solely in-frame clones and lacks some. The data show 75,000 to 100,000 clones, roughly 94% seen once. The sequenced sample was T cells isolated from PBMCs. The receptors derive from a human donor in good health.

The chain combines TRBV6-1 with TRBJ1-1; a weak D match, TRBD1 (5 bases). The length of the CDR3 is 13 residues. Per germline, CDR1 MNHNS and CDR2 SASEGT. The V and J ends lost 9 bases and 3 bases respectively, with 14 bases between them. The CDR3 DNA sequence: TGTGCCAGTCAGGGTAATGGGGACACTGAAGCTTTCTTT. Translation gives CASQGNGDTEAFF.

The chain combines TRBV7-9 with TRBJ1-2; D perhaps matches TRBD1 (5 bases). V lost 5 bases to trimming and J lost 11 bases, with 9 bases between them. The CDR3 covers 10 residues. Germline V gene lookup returns CDR1 SEHNR and CDR2 FQNEAQ (reference sequence). This chain's CDR3 is CASSPQEYTF. CDR3 DNA sequence: TGTGCCAGCAGCCCACAGGAATACACCTTC.

The rearrangement uses TRBV28 and TRBJ1-1, with no clear D. The CDR3 is 16 residues long. Trimming removed 2 bases from V and 10 bases from J, with 23 bases in between. Germline loops: CDR1 MDHEN, CDR2 SYDVKM. The CDR3 region has the DNA TGTGCCAGCAGTTTAATGGGATCCATCTGGGGAGGGTTAGCTTTCTTT. This encodes CASSLMGSIWGGLAFF.

This clone was seen once. V usage is TRBV11-2 and J usage is TRBJ2-1; 13 nucleotides agree with TRBD2. The V segment lost 5 bases and the J segment 8 bases; nucleotides outside the gene matches: 6. The CDR3 runs 15 residues. CDR1 is SGHAT, CDR2 FQNNGV, per germline. The chain's CDR3 is CASSPRTSGGDEQFF. The DNA of the CDR3 is TGTGCCAGCAGCCCTCGGACTAGCGGGGGCGATGAGCAGTTCTTC.

The rearrangement uses TRBV29-1 and TRBJ1-4, with D possibly matching TRBD1 (6 bases). The V and J ends lost 3 bases and 6 bases respectively, with 20 bases between them. The V gene's germline CDR1 is SQVTM and CDR2 ANQGSEA. CDR3 length: 16 residues. The CDR3 region is CSVEIYRAGRDEKLFF. The CDR3 DNA reads as TGCAGCGTTGAGATCTACAGGGCCGGGCGGGATGAAAAACTGTTTTTT.

The chain carries TRBV7-2 and TRBJ2-3; 12 positions match TRBD2. The V gene's germline CDR1 is SGHTA and CDR2 FQGNSA. The CDR3 is made up of 14 amino acids. V was pared by 4 bases and J by 6 bases, with 2 bases of the junction left unmatched. The CDR3 sequence is CASSSTSGRDTQYF. CDR3 coding DNA: TGTGCCAGCAGCTCTACTAGCGGGAGGGATACGCAGTATTTT.

The chain carries TRBV27 and TRBJ1-1; 8 bases fit TRBD1. Germline V lookup: CDR1 MNHEY, CDR2 SMNVEV (reference sequence). V was pared by 10 bases and J by 5 bases, with 6 bases of the junction left unmatched. The CDR3 contains 12 residues. The CDR3 here is CATRTGRTEAFF. In nucleotides, the CDR3 is TGTGCCACCAGGACAGGGAGGACTGAAGCTTTCTTT.

The chain has TRBV27 and TRBJ2-7, with 9 bases lining up with TRBD2. Germline V gene data show CDR1 as MNHEY and CDR2 as SMNVEV (reference sequence). V lost 6 bases and J lost 0; bases outside the gene matches: 9. CDR3 length: 16 residues. This CDR3 reads CASRELAGSYSYEQYF. For the CDR3, the DNA is TGTGCCAGCAGAGAGCTAGCGGGAAGTTACTCCTACGAGCAGTACTTC.

The chain employs TRBV11-3 and TRBJ1-1; D gene unclear. Trimming pared 3 bases from V and 0 bases from J, leaving 8 bases between. Germline loops: CDR1 SGHNT, CDR2 YENEEA. This CDR3 has 14 residues. Here the CDR3 DNA reads TGTGCCAGCAGCTTGAACAGAATGAACACTGAAGCTTTCTTT. This encodes CASSLNRMNTEAFF.

V usage is TRBV2 and J usage is TRBJ2-7, with 8 bases fitting TRBD2. The trim removed 9 bases at V and 3 bases at J, leaving 1 base unmatched. In germline, CDR1 is SNHLY, CDR2 FYNNEI. This CDR3 contains 11 residues. In nucleotides, the CDR3 is TGTGCCAGTACTAGCGGCTACGAGCAGTACTTC. This codes for CASTSGYEQYF. Full variable domain (outside the CDR3, taken from reference TRBV2 and TRBJ2-7): EPEVTQTPSHQVTQMGQEVILRCVPISNHLYFYWYRQILGQKVEFLVSFYNNEISEKSEIFDDQFSVERPDGSNFTLKIRSTKLEDSAMYFCASTSGYEQYFGPGTRLTVT.